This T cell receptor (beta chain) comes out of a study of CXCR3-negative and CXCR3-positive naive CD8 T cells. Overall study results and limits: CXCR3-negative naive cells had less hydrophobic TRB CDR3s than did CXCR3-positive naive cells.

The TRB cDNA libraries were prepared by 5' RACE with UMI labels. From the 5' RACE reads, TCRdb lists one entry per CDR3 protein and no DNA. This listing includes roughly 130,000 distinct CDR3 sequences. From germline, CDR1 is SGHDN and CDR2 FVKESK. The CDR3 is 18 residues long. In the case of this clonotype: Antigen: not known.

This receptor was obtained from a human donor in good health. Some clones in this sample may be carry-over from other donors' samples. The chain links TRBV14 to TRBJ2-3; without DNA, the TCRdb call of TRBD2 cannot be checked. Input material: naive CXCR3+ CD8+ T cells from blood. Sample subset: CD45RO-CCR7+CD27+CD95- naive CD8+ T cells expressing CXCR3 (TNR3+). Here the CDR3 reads CASSQDVLGREGQDTQYF. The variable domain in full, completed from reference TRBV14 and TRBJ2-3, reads EAGVTQFPSHSVIEKGQTVTLRCDPISGHDNLYWYRRVMGKEIKFLLHFVKESKQDESGMPNNRFLAERTGGTYSTLKVQPAELEDSGVYFCASSQDVLGREGQDTQYFGPGTRLTVL.